This T cell receptor (beta chain) was captured in a study of blood T cell repertoires in COVID-19 (dated by TCRdb to 2019 to 2021). With respect to the entire study: Samples covering the acute and convalescent phases of COVID-19 were provided by collaborators in the United States, Italy and Spain. The repertoires were released in a freely available public database meant as a resource for research on the immune response to SARS-CoV-2. The material from the prospective study consisted of cDNA or gDNA derived from T cells, B-cell-depleted T cells, or PBMCs. Samples were obtained from the ongoing ImmuneRACE study (first 160 participants) and from 1,254 subjects provided by 6 global collaborators. Where available, HLA class I and class II types were taken from metadata supplied by the sample provider and were not determined by assay-based typing. Deeply sampled blood TCRbeta repertoires from subjects exposed to, actively infected with, or recovered from COVID-19 were included in the dataset. Nearly every sample came with metadata listing a de-identified subject ID, COVID-19 status, age in years and sex.

Each collaborating institution followed its own protocols to collect whole blood in K2EDTA tubes. For TCRbeta analysis, collaborators shipped samples in one of three forms: frozen whole blood, isolated PBMCs, or DNA extracted from either of those sample types. Paper-wide results and their limitations: The amount of clinical and demographic metadata varied by source and participant and was provided uncurated.

The table lists this clone with a count of one. The target of this receptor is not known. No much larger clone exists at a distance of one base, and base qualities are not known. TCRbeta CDR3 regions were amplified from genomic DNA by means of the immunoSEQ Assay, a bias-controlled multiplex PCR. Under the source paper's analysis protocol: The number of nucleated cells in each sample was estimated by amplification of reference gene primers within the assay. To quantify the absolute abundance of each unique TCRbeta CDR3 rearrangement, sequence reads were collapsed and filtered. Productive Simpson clonality was computed per sample as the square root of Simpson's diversity index over productive rearrangements. TCRdb's version of the immuneACCESS table is confined to in-frame rearrangements and falls short of the full clone set. An unresolved V gene accounts for under half of the shortfall where checked; the remainder is of unknown origin. Clone size and the V and J calls come from that table; the DNA yielded D and trimming. The sample includes 110,000 or so clones, with around 80% observed a single time. Clones ranked in the top ten supply about 4.5% of the sample.

CDR1 SGHAT and CDR2 FQNNGV are derived from the germline V gene. V loses 5 bases at its end and J loses 4 bases; junction bases beyond the gene matches: 7. The CDR3 holds 14 amino acids from the cysteine to the phenylalanine. Only CDR3 DNA is held: 42 bases, read in frame from base 1. This TCR was sampled from a human donor in a cohort sampled during active or convalescent COVID-19. The V and J genes are TRBV11-2 and TRBJ1-2, with 7 junctional bases fitting TRBD1. Sequencing used peripheral blood. The bases read TGTGCCAGCAGCCGCAGGGGGTACGGCTATGGCTACACCTTC. Translated, it reads CASSRRGYGYGYTF.